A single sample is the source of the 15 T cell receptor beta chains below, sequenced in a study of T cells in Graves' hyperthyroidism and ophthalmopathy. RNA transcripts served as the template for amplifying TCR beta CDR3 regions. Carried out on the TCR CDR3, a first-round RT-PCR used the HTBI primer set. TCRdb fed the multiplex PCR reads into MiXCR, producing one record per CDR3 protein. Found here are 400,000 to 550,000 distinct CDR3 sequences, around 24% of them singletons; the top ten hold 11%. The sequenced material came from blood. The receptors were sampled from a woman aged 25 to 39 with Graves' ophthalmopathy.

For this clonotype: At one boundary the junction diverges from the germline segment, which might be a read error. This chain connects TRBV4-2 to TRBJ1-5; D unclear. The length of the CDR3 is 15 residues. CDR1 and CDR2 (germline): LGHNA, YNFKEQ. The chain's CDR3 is CASSQADGSNQLQHF. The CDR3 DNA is TGTGCCAGCAGCCAAGCCGACGGAAGCAATCAGCTCCAGCATTTT.

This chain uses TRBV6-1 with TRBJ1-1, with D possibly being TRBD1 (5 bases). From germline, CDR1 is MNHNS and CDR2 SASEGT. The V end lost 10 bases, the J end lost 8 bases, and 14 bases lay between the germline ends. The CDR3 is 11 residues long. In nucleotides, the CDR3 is TGTGCCATGGGGACCGTTGTAGAAGCTTTCTTT. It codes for CAMGTVVEAFF.

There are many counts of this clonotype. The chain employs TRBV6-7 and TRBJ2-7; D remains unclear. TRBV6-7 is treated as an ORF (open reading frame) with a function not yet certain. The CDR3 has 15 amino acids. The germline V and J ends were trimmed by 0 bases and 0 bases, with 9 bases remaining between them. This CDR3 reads CASSYSVTNSYEQYF. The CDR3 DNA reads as TGTGCCAGCAGTTACTCTGTGACAAACTCCTACGAGCAGTACTTC.

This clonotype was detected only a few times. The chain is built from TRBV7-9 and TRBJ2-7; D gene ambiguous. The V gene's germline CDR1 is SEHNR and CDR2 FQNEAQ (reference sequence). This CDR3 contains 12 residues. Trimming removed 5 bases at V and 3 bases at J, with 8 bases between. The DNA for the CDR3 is TGTGCCAGCAGCACGATATTCTACGAGCAGTACTTC. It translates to CASSTIFYEQYF.

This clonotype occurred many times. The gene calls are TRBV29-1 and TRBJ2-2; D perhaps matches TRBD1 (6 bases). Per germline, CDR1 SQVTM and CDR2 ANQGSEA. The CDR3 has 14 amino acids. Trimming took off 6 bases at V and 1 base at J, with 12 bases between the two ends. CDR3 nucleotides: TGCAGCGTGAGGACAGATGGGAACACCGGGGAGCTGTTTTTT. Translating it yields CSVRTDGNTGELFF.

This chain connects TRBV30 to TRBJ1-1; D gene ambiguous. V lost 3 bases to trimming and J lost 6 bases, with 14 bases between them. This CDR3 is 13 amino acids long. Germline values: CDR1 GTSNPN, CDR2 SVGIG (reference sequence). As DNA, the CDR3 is TGTGCCTGGAGGGAAGCCATGGGCGCTGAAGCTTTCTTT. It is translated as CAWREAMGAEAFF.

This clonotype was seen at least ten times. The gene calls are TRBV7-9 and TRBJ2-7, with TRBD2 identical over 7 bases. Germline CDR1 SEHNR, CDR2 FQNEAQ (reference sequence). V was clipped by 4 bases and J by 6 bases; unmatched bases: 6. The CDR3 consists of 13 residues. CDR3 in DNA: TGTGCCAGCAGCTCCCTCAGCGGGGCCGAGCAGTACTTC. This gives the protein CASSSLSGAEQYF.

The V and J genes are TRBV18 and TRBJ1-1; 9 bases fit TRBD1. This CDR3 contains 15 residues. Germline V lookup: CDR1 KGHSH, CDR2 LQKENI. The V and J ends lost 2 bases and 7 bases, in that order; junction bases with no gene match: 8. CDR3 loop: CASSPTDRGWGEAFF. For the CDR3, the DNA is TGTGCCAGCTCACCAACGGACAGGGGATGGGGTGAAGCTTTCTTT.

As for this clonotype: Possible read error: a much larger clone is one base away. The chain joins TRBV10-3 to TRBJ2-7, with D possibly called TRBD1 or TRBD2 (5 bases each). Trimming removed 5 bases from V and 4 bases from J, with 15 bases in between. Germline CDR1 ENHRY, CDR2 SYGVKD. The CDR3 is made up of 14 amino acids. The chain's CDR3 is CAISPGAGTYEQYV. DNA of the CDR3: TGTGCCATCAGTCCCGGGGCAGGTACTTACGAGCAGTACGTC.

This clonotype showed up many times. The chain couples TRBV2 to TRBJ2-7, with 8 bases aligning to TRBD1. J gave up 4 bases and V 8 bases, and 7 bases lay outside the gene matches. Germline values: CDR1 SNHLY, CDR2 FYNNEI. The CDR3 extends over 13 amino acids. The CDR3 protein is CASRDRNEYEQYF. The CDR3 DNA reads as TGTGCCAGCCGGGACAGGAATGAGTACGAGCAGTACTTC.

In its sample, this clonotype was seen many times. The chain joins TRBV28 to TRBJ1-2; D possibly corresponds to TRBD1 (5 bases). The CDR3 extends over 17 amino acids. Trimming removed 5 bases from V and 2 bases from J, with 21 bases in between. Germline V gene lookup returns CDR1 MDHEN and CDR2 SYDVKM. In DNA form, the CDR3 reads TGTGCCAGCAGTCGTATCGAGTGGGGACTGCCGAACTATGGCTACACCTTC. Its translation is CASSRIEWGLPNYGYTF.

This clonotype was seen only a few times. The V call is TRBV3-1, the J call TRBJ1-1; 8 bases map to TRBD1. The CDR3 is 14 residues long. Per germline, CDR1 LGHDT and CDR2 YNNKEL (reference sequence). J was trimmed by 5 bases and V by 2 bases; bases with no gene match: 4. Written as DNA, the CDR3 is TGTGCCAGCAGCCAACTGGACAGGGTGACTGAAGCTTTCTTT. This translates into CASSQLDRVTEAFF.

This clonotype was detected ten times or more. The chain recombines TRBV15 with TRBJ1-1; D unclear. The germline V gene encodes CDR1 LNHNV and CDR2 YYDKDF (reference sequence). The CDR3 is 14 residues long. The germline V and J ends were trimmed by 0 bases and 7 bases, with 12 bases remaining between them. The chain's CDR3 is CATSRDRIRSEAFF. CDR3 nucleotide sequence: TGTGCCACCAGCAGAGATCGTATACGGAGTGAAGCTTTCTTT.

The chain's CDR3 is CASSLGGAGILVYTF. CDR3 DNA: TGTGCCAGCAGCTTGGGGGGGGCCGGGATCTTAGTCTACACCTTC. The rearrangement uses TRBV7-2 and TRBJ1-2; a possible D gene is TRBD1 (6 bases). This CDR3 region has 15 residues. Germline CDR1 reads SGHTA; CDR2 reads FQGNSA. Trimming left V 3 bases short and J 10 bases short, with 21 bases between.

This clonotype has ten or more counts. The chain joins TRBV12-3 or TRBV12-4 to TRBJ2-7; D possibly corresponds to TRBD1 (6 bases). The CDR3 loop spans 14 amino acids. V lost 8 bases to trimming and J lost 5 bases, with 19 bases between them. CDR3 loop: CASSRPTGLHEQYF. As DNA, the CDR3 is TGTGCCAGCTCTCGCCCGACAGGTCTACACGAGCAGTACTTC.